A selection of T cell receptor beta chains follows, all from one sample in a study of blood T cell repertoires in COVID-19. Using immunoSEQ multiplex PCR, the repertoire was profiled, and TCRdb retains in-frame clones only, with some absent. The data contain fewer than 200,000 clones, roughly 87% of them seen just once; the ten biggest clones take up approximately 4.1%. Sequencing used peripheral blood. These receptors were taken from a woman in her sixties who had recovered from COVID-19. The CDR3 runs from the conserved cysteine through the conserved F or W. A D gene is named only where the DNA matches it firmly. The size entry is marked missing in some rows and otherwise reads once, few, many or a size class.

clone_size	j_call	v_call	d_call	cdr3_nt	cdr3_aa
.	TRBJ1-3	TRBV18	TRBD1	TGTGCCAGCTCAGAGGGACAGGGGTCCTCGGGAAACACCATATATTTT	CASSEGQGSSGNTIYF
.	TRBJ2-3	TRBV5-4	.	TGTGCCAGCAGAAAGGAGCCCAAGGAGCGGAGGAGAGATACGCAGTATTTT	CASRKEPKERRRDTQYF
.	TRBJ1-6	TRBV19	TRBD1	TGTGCCAGTAAACTAAACAGGGGGCTTTCACCCCTCCACTTT	CASKLNRGLSPLHF
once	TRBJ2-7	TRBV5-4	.	TGTGCCAGCAGCTTGGAACAGGGAGGGTACGAGCAGTACTTC	CASSLEQGGYEQYF
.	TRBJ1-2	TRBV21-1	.	TGTGCCAGCAGCAAAGTATCCAGGGACTCGGACCTTAACTATGGCTACACCTTC	CASSKVSRDSDLNYGYTF
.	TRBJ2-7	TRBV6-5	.	TGTGCCAGCAGCCCGAGCTCCTACGAGCAGTACTTC	CASSPSSYEQYF
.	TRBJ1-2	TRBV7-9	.	TGTGCCAGCAGCCCCGTGGGGGGCTATGGCTACACCTTC	CASSPVGGYGYTF
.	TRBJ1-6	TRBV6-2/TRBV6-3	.	TGTGCCAGCAGTTACCTAACCGGGAACCCCCTCCGCACCCTCCACTTT	CASSYLTGNPLRTLHF
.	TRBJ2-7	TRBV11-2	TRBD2	TGTGCCAGCAGCAGGACTAGCGGGGGGTCACCCTACGAGCAGTACTTC	CASSRTSGGSPYEQYF
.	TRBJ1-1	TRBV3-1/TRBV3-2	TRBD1	TGTGCCAGCAGCCGGGGGGACACAGGGGTTACTGAAGCTTTCTTT	CASSRGDTGVTEAFF
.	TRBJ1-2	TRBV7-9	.	TGTGCCAGCACCTGGCGGGAGGGCAACGGCTACACCTTC	CASTWREGNGYTF
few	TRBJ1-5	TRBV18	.	TGTGCCAGCTCACCCGGACAGTTTGATCAGCCCCAGCATTTT	CASSPGQFDQPQHF
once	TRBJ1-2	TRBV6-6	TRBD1	TGTGCCAGCAGTTCGCGACAGGGCTTGCGTGGCTACACCTTC	CASSSRQGLRGYTF
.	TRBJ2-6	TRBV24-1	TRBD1	TGTGCCACCAGGGGACAGGGGGCGGAAGGGGCCAACGTCCTGACTTTC	CATRGQGAEGANVLTF
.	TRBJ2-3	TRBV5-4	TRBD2	TGTGCCAGCAGCTTGCAGCTAGCGGGGATGAGGGATACGCAGTATTTT	CASSLQLAGMRDTQYF
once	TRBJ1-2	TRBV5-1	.	TGCGCCAGCAGCTTCGGGAGCGTCTATGGCTACACCTTC	CASSFGSVYGYTF
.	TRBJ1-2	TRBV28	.	TGTGCCAGCACCTCCGGGTGGACTAACTATGGCTACACCTTC	CASTSGWTNYGYTF
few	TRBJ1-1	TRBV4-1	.	TGCGCCAGTCGGAACAGGGCGATGAACACTGAAGCTTTCTTT	CASRNRAMNTEAFF
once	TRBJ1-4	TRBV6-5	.	TGTGCCAGCAGAGACCTCGGCGGGGTGTCTGAAAAACTGTTTTTT	CASRDLGGVSEKLFF
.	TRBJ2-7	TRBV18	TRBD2	TGTGCCAGCTCTCAGTATACGGGACTAGCGGGGGGTACCGTCCACGAGCAGTACTTC	CASSQYTGLAGGTVHEQYF